The present entry profiles one T cell receptor (beta chain) with its context. The target antigen is unknown. The data belong to a study of T cell responses to AZD1222 COVID-19 vaccine. Measured with immunoSEQ multiplex PCR; TCRdb has only the in-frame clones, and not every one. The data show roughly 140,000 clones, 80% to 95% seen once. Study results and caveats: When two AZD1222 doses had been given, Spike-specific TCR breadth and depth rose. The donors showed a predominance of white British ancestry and of females, with possible underestimation of clonal diversity. Only six people who got AZD1222 tested seropositive at baseline.

The V gene's germline CDR1 is SGHTA and CDR2 FQGNSA. CDR3 length equals 16 residues. V was clipped by 10 bases and J by 5 bases; unmatched bases: 10. The sequence was collected from an adult in good health. The rearrangement links TRBV7-2 to TRBJ2-5, with TRBD2 identical over 16 bases. The sequences come from peripheral blood, collected on day 0 of AZD1222 vaccination. CDR3 DNA: TGTGCCACTCAGGGACTAGCGGGAGGGCCGGCCGAGACCCAGTACTTC. Residues: CATQGLAGGPAETQYF.